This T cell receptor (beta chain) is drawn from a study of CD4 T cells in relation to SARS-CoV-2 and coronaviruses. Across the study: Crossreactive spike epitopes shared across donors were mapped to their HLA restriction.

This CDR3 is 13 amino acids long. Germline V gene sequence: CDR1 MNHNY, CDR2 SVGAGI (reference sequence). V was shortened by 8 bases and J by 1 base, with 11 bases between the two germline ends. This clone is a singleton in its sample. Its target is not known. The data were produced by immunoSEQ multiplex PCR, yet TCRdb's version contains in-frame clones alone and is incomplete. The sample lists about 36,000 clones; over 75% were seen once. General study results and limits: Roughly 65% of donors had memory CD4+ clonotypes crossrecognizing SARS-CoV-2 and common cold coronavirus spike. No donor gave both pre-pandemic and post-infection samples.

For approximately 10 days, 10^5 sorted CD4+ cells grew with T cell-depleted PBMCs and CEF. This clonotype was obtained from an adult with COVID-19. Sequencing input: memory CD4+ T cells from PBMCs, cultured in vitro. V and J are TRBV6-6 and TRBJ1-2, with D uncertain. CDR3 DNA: TGTGCCAGCGAGGGAGGTCATAACTATGGCTACACCTTC. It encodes CASEGGHNYGYTF.